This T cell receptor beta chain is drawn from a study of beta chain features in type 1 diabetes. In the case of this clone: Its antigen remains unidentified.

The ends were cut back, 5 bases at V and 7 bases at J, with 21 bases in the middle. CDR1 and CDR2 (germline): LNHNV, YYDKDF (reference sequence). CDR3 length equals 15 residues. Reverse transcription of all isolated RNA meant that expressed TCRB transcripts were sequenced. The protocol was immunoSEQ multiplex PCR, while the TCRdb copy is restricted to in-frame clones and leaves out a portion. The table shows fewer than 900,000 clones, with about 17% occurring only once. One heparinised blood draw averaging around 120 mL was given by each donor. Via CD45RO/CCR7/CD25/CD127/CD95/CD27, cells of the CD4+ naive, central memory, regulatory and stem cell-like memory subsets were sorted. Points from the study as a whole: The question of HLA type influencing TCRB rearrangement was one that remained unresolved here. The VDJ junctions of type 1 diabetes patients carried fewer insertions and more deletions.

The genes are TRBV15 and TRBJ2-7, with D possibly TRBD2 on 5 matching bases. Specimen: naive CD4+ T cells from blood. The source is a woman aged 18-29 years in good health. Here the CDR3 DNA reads TGTGCCACCAGCCCCTGGTCCCCCGGGATGGGAGAGCAGTACTTC. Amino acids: CATSPWSPGMGEQYF.